This passage covers 16 T cell receptor beta chains from one sample sequenced in a study of blood T cell repertoires in COVID-19. The method was immunoSEQ multiplex PCR; TCRdb's version includes in-frame clones alone and lacks a portion of them. The repertoire holds 120,000 to 150,000 clones, with about four fifths as singletons. Specimen: PBMCs or T cells enriched from blood (not recorded which). Receptor source: a woman between 45 and 65 years old who had been exposed to COVID-19.

This clone was seen a single time. V and J are TRBV12-3 or TRBV12-4 and TRBJ1-1; 7 nucleotides align to TRBD1. The CDR3 length is 13 residues. V was clipped by 3 bases and J by 5 bases; unmatched bases: 3. CDR3 sequence: CASSLTGLTEAFF. In nucleotides, the CDR3 is TGTGCCAGCAGTTTGACAGGGTTGACTGAAGCTTTCTTT.

V and J are TRBV5-1 and TRBJ2-7; 9 bases agree with TRBD1. The CDR3 contains 14 residues. The germline V gene has CDR1 SGHRS and CDR2 YFSETQ. V gave up 2 bases and J gave up 4 bases; unmatched junction bases: 4. CDR3 coding DNA: TGCGCCAGCAGCTTTACAGGGGGCAAGTACGAGCAGTACTTC. Its protein is CASSFTGGKYEQYF.

The chain uses TRBV12-3 or TRBV12-4 and TRBJ1-6; D remains ambiguous. There are 13 residues in the CDR3. Deletions cut 5 bases from V and 10 bases from J, with 12 bases between. The CDR3 here is CASSPAGYSPLHF. The CDR3, as DNA: TGTGCCAGCAGTCCCGCGGGGTACTCACCCCTCCACTTT.

The chain carries TRBV6-5 and TRBJ1-2; D perhaps matches TRBD1 (5 bases). Germline assignment: CDR1 MNHEY and CDR2 SVGAGI. The ends were cut back, 6 bases at V and 5 bases at J, with 10 bases in the middle. The CDR3 has 12 residues. The CDR3 reads CASSRRGYGYTF. The CDR3 DNA reads as TGTGCCAGCAGCCGAAGGGGTTATGGCTACACCTTC.

The V and J genes are TRBV7-9 and TRBJ1-2, with unresolved D. This CDR3 is 14 amino acids long. V gave up 4 bases and J gave up 7 bases, with 16 bases separating them. Looked up from germline, CDR1 is SEHNR and CDR2 is FQNEAQ (reference sequence). In DNA form, the CDR3 reads TGTGCCAGCAGCTCTGAAGGACTCTCCGTTGGCTACACCTTC. The encoded protein is CASSSEGLSVGYTF.

Here the CDR3 DNA reads TGTGCCAGCAGTTACAGGGAGCCCACAGATACGCAGTATTTT. As protein: CASSYREPTDTQYF. This chain joins TRBV6-5 and TRBJ2-3, with D perhaps matching TRBD2 (5 bases). Deletions cut 2 bases from V and 2 bases from J, with 8 bases between. The CDR3 runs to 14 residues. Germline V gives CDR1 MNHEY, CDR2 SVGAGI.

The chain uses TRBV5-4 and TRBJ2-2, with 9 nucleotides matching TRBD2. Germline lookup yields CDR1 SGHNT and CDR2 YYREEE (reference sequence). The CDR3 consists of 16 residues. V shed 5 bases, J shed 2 bases, and the junction held 7 bases outside the gene matches. Here the CDR3 reads CASSSTGTSNTGELFF. The DNA of the CDR3 is TGTGCCAGCAGTTCAACCGGGACTAGCAACACCGGGGAGCTGTTTTTT.

A few counts support this clone. The chain uses TRBV3-1 (or the pseudogene TRBV3-2) and TRBJ2-2, with D possibly TRBD1 on 6 matching bases. Trimming took 4 bases from V and 6 from J, leaving 12 bases between them. The germline CDR1 and CDR2 sequences are LGHDT and YNNKEL (reference sequence). CDR3 length equals 14 residues. The CDR3 sequence is CASSRGGEAGELFF. CDR3 DNA sequence: TGTGCCAGCAGCCGAGGGGGAGAGGCCGGGGAGCTGTTTTTT.

The chain is built from TRBV6-5 and TRBJ1-1; 7 nucleotides line up with TRBD1. Trimming at V came to 7 bases and at J to 10 bases, leaving 9 bases not matched to a gene. The CDR3 consists of 12 residues. Germline lookup yields CDR1 MNHEY and CDR2 SVGAGI. CDR3 nucleotide sequence: TGTGCCAGCAACGGGAGGGCAGGGGGAGCTTTCTTT. It translates to CASNGRAGGAFF.

The chain has TRBV5-1 and TRBJ1-5; D might be TRBD1 (5 bases). The CDR3 has 13 residues. The germline V gene encodes CDR1 SGHRS and CDR2 YFSETQ. V was shortened by 4 bases and J by 5 bases, with 10 bases between the two germline ends. CDR3 DNA: TGCGCCAGCAGCAAAGACAGTTATCAGCCCCAGCATTTT. It codes for CASSKDSYQPQHF.

The V and J genes are TRBV19 and TRBJ1-4, with 7 nucleotides matching TRBD1. The V and J ends lost 1 base and 4 bases, in that order; junction bases with no gene match: 3. The CDR3 loop spans 15 amino acids. Per germline, CDR1 LNHDA and CDR2 SQIVND (reference sequence). CDR3 coding DNA: TGTGCCAGTAGTATAGGGGGGACAGATAATGAAAAACTGTTTTTT. Translated, it gives CASSIGGTDNEKLFF. Based on the CDR3 plus reference TRBV19 and TRBJ1-4, the full variable domain is DGGITQSPKYLFRKEGQNVTLSCEQNLNHDAMYWYRQDPGQGLRLIYYSQIVNDFQKGDIAEGYSVSREKKESFPLTVTSAQKNPTAFYLCASSIGGTDNEKLFFGSGTQLSVL.

V gene TRBV19 combines with J gene TRBJ1-1; weak D call: TRBD1 (6 bases). The V gene's germline CDR1 is LNHDA and CDR2 SQIVND (reference sequence). Trimming removed 7 bases at V and 3 bases at J, with 18 bases between. This CDR3 region has 15 residues. This CDR3 reads CASTFRSAGDTEAFF. The CDR3 DNA is TGTGCCAGTACGTTCAGGTCGGCAGGGGACACTGAAGCTTTCTTT.

This chain connects TRBV2 to TRBJ1-6; D is unclear. The CDR3 is made up of 14 amino acids. The germline V gene has CDR1 SNHLY and CDR2 FYNNEI. V was pared by 4 bases and J by 6 bases, with 10 bases between. CDR3 protein: CASSVGRSNSPLHF. As DNA, the CDR3 is TGTGCCAGCAGTGTTGGGCGAAGTAATTCACCCCTCCACTTT.

The rearrangement joins TRBV21-1 to TRBJ2-3; the table gives TRBD2 as D, unverified against the DNA. TRBV21-1 is termed a pseudogene. The CDR3 extends over 14 amino acids. CDR3 region: CASGTSGSTDTQYF. The CDR3 DNA reads as TGTGCCAGCGGGACTAGCGGAAGCACAGATACGCAGTATTTT.

J is TRBJ2-3 and V is TRBV11-2, with D hard to call. V was pared by 6 bases and J by 5 bases, with 6 bases between. This CDR3 contains 11 residues. Germline values: CDR1 SGHAT, CDR2 FQNNGV. DNA of the CDR3: TGTGCCAGCAGGCGGCGAGATACGCAGTATTTT. This gives the protein CASRRRDTQYF.

J is TRBJ1-2 and V is TRBV30; D might be TRBD1 (6 bases). The CDR3 runs 13 residues. Deletions cut 5 bases from V and 4 bases from J, with 14 bases between. Germline lookup yields CDR1 GTSNPN and CDR2 SVGIG (reference sequence). The CDR3 is CAWAEGHRYGYTF. CDR3 in DNA: TGTGCCTGGGCCGAGGGACACCGCTATGGCTACACCTTC.